This T cell receptor (beta chain) was profiled in a study of blood T cells in healthy people across ages. Study-wide results and caveats: Since the PBMCs were unsorted, naive and antigen-experienced cells could not be conclusively compared. Greater diversity and more naive CD4+ cells were seen in long-lived donors than in aged donors. It was held that the diversity estimates obtained from one million T cells were underestimates.

Trimming took 0 bases from V and 1 from J, leaving 14 bases between them. CDR3 size: 17 residues. The V gene's germline CDR1 is LGHDT and CDR2 YNNKEL (reference sequence). A remark on this clonotype: The antigen is undetermined.

Together with a sample-barcoded 5' primer, a J-beta primer mix was included in a second PCR lasting about 6 to 11 cycles. TCRdb recomputed calls from the 5' RACE reads with MiXCR, one row per CDR3 protein. The sample lists about 2 million distinct CDR3 sequences, around 48% seen once, with more than 2% in the top ten. The source is a woman between 40 and 55 years old in good health. The rearrangement uses TRBV3-1 and TRBJ2-3; D unclear. Sequenced sample: blood. CDR3 DNA sequence: TGTGCCAGCAGCCAAGATTCACAGTTCTCTCGCACAGATACGCAGTATTTT. It codes for CASSQDSQFSRTDTQYF.